This TCR beta chain was documented in a study of T cells in Graves' hyperthyroidism and ophthalmopathy. Study outcomes and limitations: Ophthalmopathy could be told apart from stable hyperthyroidism with a 13 V-J model.

Germline CDR1 MDHEN, CDR2 SYDVKM. CDR3 length: 13 amino acids. The V gene lost 5 bases and the J gene lost 5 bases, with 12 bases spanning the gap. Across 18 months, stable Graves' hyperthyroidism was marked by no progression to ophthalmopathy. Amplified regions were TCR beta CDR3 sequences from RNA transcripts. HTBI primers were used for first-round RT-PCR of the TCR CDR3. TCRdb itself ran the multiplex PCR reads through MiXCR, one entry per CDR3 protein. The sample consists of around 690,000 distinct CDR3 sequences, 17% of them appearing once. This clonotype was observed at least ten times. Its specificity is not known.

The chain carries TRBV28 and TRBJ1-1; D is ambiguous. This receptor was taken from a man over 45 with Graves' hyperthyroidism. Sequencing input: blood. CDR3 nucleotide sequence: TGTGCCAGCAGTCCCCGAGAACTAACTGAAGCTTTCTTT. This codes for CASSPRELTEAFF.